Included here is one T cell receptor (beta chain) sequence, with context. CDR3 length equals 14 residues. The germline V and J ends were trimmed by 3 bases and 6 bases, with 11 bases remaining between them. Germline V lookup: CDR1 LNHDA, CDR2 SQIVND (reference sequence). This specimen belongs to a study of blood T cell repertoires in COVID-19. On the study more broadly: PBMCs, B-cell-depleted T cells, or T cells provided the cDNA or gDNA that made up the material.

Source study methods: The authors estimated nucleated cell counts from reference gene primer amplification. Assay used: immunoSEQ multiplex PCR; TCRdb lists only in-frame clones, some missing. Clonal size and the V and J genes are those of that table, whereas D and trimming came from the DNA. The data contain 350,000 to 400,000 clones, approximately 88% of them seen just once; the ten biggest clones take up more than 0.85%. The sample was PBMCs or T cells enriched from blood (not recorded which). The sequence was obtained from a woman aged 30 to 39 with acute COVID-19. The rearrangement links TRBV19 to TRBJ2-2; possibly TRBD2 for D (5 bases). CDR3 protein: CASSMGQRAGELFF. The CDR3 nucleotides are TGTGCCAGTAGTATGGGTCAGAGGGCCGGGGAGCTGTTTTTT. Variable domain in full (rest from reference TRBV19 and TRBJ2-2): DGGITQSPKYLFRKEGQNVTLSCEQNLNHDAMYWYRQDPGQGLRLIYYSQIVNDFQKGDIAEGYSVSREKKESFPLTVTSAQKNPTAFYLCASSMGQRAGELFFGEGSRLTVL.